The rows below give T cell receptor beta chains drawn from one sample of a study of ipilimumab plus nivolumab after autologous stem cell transplantation. Generated by immunoSEQ multiplex PCR, the TCRdb table keeps only in-frame clones and is missing some. This sample has 43,000 or so clones; about 88% occur once, and the top ten carry about 0.88%. The sequencing here drew on PBMCs, taken in a trial of ipilimumab plus nivolumab as post-transplant consolidation. The receptors derive from a male donor with multiple myeloma. Both conserved end residues are part of each CDR3. D genes are given only for firm matches. Some rows have no size entry. The others give once, few or many, or a class for an expanded clone.

v_call	d_call	j_call	clone_size	cdr3_aa	cdr3_nt
TRBV30	-	TRBJ1-1	few	CAWSPGLGAFF	TGTGCCTGGAGTCCGGGACTTGGAGCTTTCTTT
TRBV11-2	-	TRBJ1-1	-	CASSLPEGGAFF	TGTGCCAGCAGCTTGCCCGAGGGGGGAGCTTTCTTT
TRBV9	-	TRBJ1-4	-	CASSVAGSRNEKLFF	TGTGCCAGCAGCGTAGCCGGCAGCCGCAATGAAAAACTGTTTTTT
TRBV9	TRBD2	TRBJ2-1	-	CASSVGGIHNEQFF	TGTGCCAGCAGCGTGGGGGGGATCCACAATGAGCAGTTCTTC
TRBV5-1	-	TRBJ2-7	-	CQSGYEQYF	TGCCAGTCAGGGTACGAGCAGTACTTC
TRBV7-2	TRBD2	TRBJ2-5	-	CASSSLLAGVQETQYF	TGTGCCAGCAGCTCCCTACTAGCGGGGGTCCAAGAGACCCAGTACTTC
TRBV19	TRBD1	TRBJ1-1	-	CASSIIEGAKDTEAFF	TGTGCCAGTAGTATTATCGAGGGGGCGAAAGACACTGAAGCTTTCTTT
TRBV6-5	-	TRBJ1-1	-	CASRAGWSEAFF	TGTGCCAGCAGGGCAGGGTGGTCTGAAGCTTTCTTT
TRBV18	-	TRBJ2-7	-	CASSGGFYEQYF	TGTGCCAGCTCCGGGGGATTCTACGAGCAGTACTTC
TRBV7-9	-	TRBJ2-2	-	CASSLNLRQLQPTGELFF	TGTGCCAGCAGCTTAAATCTGCGGCAGCTTCAACCCACCGGGGAGCTGTTTTTT
TRBV4-2	TRBD1	TRBJ1-2	-	CASSQDLGGQVSKSYTF	TGTGCCAGCAGCCAAGATCTGGGGGGACAGGTTTCGAAAAGCTACACCTTC
TRBV7-2	-	TRBJ2-5	-	CASITGPQETQYF	TGTGCCAGCATCACGGGACCTCAGGAGACCCAGTACTTC
TRBV6-4	-	TRBJ2-1	-	CASSDSGASYNEQFF	TGTGCCAGCAGTGACTCGGGGGCTTCCTACAATGAGCAGTTCTTC
TRBV4-3	TRBD1	TRBJ1-1	-	CASSQGGGTENTEAFF	TGCGCCAGCAGCCAAGGAGGGGGCACGGAGAACACTGAAGCTTTCTTT
TRBV5-4	TRBD1	TRBJ2-7	-	CASSSGTGAFDEQYF	TGTGCCAGCAGCTCAGGGACAGGGGCGTTCGACGAGCAGTACTTC
TRBV6-5	TRBD1	TRBJ2-3	-	CASSYGDRLTDTQYF	TGTGCCAGCAGTTACGGGGACAGGCTCACAGATACGCAGTATTTT
TRBV6-1	-	TRBJ2-3	-	CASSESQGDIDTQYF	TGTGCCAGCAGTGAAAGCCAGGGCGACATCGATACGCAGTATTTT
TRBV5-4	TRBD1	TRBJ1-4	-	CASSYGQGAANEKLFF	TGTGCCAGCAGCTATGGACAGGGGGCAGCTAATGAAAAACTGTTTTTT
TRBV20-1	-	TRBJ1-4	-	CSAAGQEKLFF	TGCAGTGCGGCGGGCCAGGAAAAACTGTTTTTT
TRBV10-3	TRBD1	TRBJ1-1	-	CAISEGQGVAEAFF	TGTGCCATCAGCGAGGGGCAGGGGGTGGCTGAAGCTTTCTTT
TRBV4-2	TRBD2	TRBJ2-2	-	CASSQKPSGGAGGELFF	TGTGCCAGCAGCCAAAAGCCTAGCGGGGGGGCTGGCGGGGAGCTGTTTTTT
TRBV5-4	-	TRBJ2-3	-	CASSARGAEDTQYF	TGTGCCAGCAGCGCCCGGGGGGCTGAAGATACGCAGTATTTT
TRBV6-6	TRBD1	TRBJ2-5	few	CASEGTEETQYF	TGTGCCAGCGAGGGGACAGAAGAGACCCAGTACTTC
TRBV14	TRBD1	TRBJ1-3	-	CASSQDPPGTVSGNTIYF	TGTGCCAGCAGCCAAGACCCCCCCGGGACAGTCTCTGGAAACACCATATATTTT
TRBV27	-	TRBJ1-2	-	CASRGRDLESNYGYTF	TGTGCCAGCAGGGGCCGGGACTTAGAATCTAACTATGGCTACACCTTC
TRBV19	TRBD1	TRBJ1-5	-	CASSIDRTGGIQPQHF	TGTGCCAGTAGTATAGACCGGACAGGGGGGATCCAGCCCCAGCATTTT
TRBV6-1	TRBD1	TRBJ1-5	few	CASRDRDQPQHF	TGTGCCAGCAGGGACAGGGATCAGCCCCAGCATTTT
TRBV7-2	-	TRBJ2-1	-	CASRSGGGDEQFF	TGTGCCAGCAGGTCGGGCGGTGGGGATGAGCAGTTCTTC
TRBV6-1	-	TRBJ1-4	-	CASSERGGVGEKLFF	TGTGCCAGCAGTGAACGTGGGGGGGTAGGGGAAAAACTGTTTTTT
TRBV2	TRBD1	TRBJ1-1	-	CASSADREGPEAFF	TGTGCCAGCAGTGCGGACAGGGAGGGGCCTGAAGCTTTCTTT
TRBV18	-	TRBJ2-3	-	CASSPGTGRPDTQYF	TGTGCCAGCTCACCAGGAACGGGGCGACCAGATACGCAGTATTTT
TRBV30	TRBD2	TRBJ2-7	-	CAWSLAGLVGQYF	TGTGCCTGGAGCCTAGCGGGGCTAGTCGGGCAGTACTTC
TRBV7-3	TRBD1	TRBJ1-2	-	CASSSGTGNYGYTF	TGTGCCAGCAGCTCAGGGACAGGGAACTATGGCTACACCTTC